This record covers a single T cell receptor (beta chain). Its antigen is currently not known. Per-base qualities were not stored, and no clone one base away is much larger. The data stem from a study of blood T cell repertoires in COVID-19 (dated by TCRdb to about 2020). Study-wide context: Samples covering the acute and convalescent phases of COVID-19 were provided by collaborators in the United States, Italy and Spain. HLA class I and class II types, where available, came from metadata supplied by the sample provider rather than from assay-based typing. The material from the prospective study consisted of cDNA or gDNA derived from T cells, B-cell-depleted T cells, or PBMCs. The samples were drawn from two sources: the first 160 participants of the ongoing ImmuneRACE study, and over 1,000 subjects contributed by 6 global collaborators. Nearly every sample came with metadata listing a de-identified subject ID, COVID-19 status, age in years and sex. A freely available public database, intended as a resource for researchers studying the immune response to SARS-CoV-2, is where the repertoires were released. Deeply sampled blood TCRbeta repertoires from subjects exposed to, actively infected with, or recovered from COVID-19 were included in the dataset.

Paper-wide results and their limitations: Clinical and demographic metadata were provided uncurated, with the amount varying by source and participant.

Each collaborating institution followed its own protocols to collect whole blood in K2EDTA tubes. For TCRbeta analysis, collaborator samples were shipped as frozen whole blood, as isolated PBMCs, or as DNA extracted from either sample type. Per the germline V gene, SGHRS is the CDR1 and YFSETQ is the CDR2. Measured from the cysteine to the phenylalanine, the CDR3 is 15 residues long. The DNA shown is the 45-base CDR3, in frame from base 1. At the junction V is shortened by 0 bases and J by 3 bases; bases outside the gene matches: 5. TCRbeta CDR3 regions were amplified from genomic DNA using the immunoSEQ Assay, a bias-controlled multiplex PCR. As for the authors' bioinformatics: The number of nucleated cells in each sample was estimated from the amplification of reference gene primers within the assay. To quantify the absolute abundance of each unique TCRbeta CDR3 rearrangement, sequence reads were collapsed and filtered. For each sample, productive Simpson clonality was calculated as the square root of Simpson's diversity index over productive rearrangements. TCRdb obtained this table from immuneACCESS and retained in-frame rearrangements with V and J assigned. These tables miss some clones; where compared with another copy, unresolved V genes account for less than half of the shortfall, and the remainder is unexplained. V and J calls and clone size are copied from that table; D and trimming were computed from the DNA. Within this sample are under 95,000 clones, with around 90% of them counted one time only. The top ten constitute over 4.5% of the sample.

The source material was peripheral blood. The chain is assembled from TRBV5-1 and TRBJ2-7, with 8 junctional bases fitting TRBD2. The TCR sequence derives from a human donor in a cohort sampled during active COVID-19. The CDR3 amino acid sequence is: CASSLEGLVNYEQYF. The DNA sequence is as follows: TGCGCCAGCAGCTTGGAGGGACTAGTAAACTACGAGCAGTACTTC. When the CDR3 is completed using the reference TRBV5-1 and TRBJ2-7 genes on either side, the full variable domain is KAGVTQTPRYLIKTRGQQVTLSCSPISGHRSVSWYQQTPGQGLQFLFEYFSETQRNKGNFPGRFSGRQFSNSRSEMNVSTLELGDSALYLCASSLEGLVNYEQYFGPGTRLTVT.